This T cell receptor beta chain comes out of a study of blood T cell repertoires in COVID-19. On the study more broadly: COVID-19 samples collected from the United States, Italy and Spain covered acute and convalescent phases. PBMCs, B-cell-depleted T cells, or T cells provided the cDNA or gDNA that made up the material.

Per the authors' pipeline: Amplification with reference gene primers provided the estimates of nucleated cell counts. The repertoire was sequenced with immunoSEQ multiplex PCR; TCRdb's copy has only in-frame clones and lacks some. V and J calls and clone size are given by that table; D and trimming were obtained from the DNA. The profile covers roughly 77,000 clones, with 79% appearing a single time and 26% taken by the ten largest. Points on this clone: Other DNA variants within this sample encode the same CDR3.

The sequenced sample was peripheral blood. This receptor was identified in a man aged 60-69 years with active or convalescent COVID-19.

CDR3 sequence: CASRTGFMNTEAFF. The CDR3 DNA reads TGTGCCAGCAGAACAGGGTTCATGAACACTGAAGCTTTCTTT. The V gene is TRBV6-5, the J gene TRBJ1-1; D is perhaps TRBD1 (6 bases). Germline lookup yields CDR1 MNHEY and CDR2 SVGAGI. V was clipped by 6 bases and J by 0 bases, with 11 bases between them. The CDR3 spans 14 residues.